This T cell receptor beta chain was obtained from a study of cytomegalovirus exposure and HLA in healthy donors. Study results and limitations: 87-base-pair reads could not separate some V segments, including TRBV6-2 and TRBV6-3. A few CMV-associated chains were confirmed in vitro to be specific for CMV antigens. Immune exposure information available was restricted to CMV serostatus.

PCR involved 60 Vbeta and 13 Jbeta primers. Per the study methods: In a later analysis, around 11 million of approximately 81 million unique beta chains occurred in at least two donors. Clones were read by immunoSEQ multiplex PCR, and TCRdb kept only the in-frame ones, dropping some. V, J and clone size reflect that table, while D and trimming were determined from the DNA. This table holds roughly 100,000 clones, less than 10% found once. The CDR3 extends over 15 amino acids. Losses at the gene ends were 2 bases for V and 2 bases for J; bases not matched to a gene: 1. Germline V gene data show CDR1 as LGHNT and CDR2 as FRNRAP. Only a few counts were recorded for this clone. As yet, its antigen is unknown.

The clonotype comes from a man aged 50-59 years in good health and CMV-seropositive. The V and J genes are TRBV12-5 and TRBJ2-2; 8 bases are a match to TRBD1. What was sequenced was PBMCs. CDR3 bases: TGTGCTAGTGGTTTGACAGGGGGTAACACCGGGGAGCTGTTTTTT. This sequence encodes CASGLTGGNTGELFF.